This T cell receptor beta chain came from a study of shared T cell receptors in the human thymus. Clones were read by immunoSEQ multiplex PCR, and TCRdb kept only the in-frame ones, dropping some. The repertoire has about 660,000 clones, more than 75% of them found once; the top ten carry over 0.008%. Germline loops: CDR1 MGHRA, CDR2 YSYEKL. Trimming at V came to 2 bases and at J to 7 bases, leaving 6 bases not matched to a gene. This CDR3 region has 15 residues. A further study also used this sample, focusing on human thymus T cells. That report adds: Each of the donors was a healthy Finnish infant who was undergoing open corrective cardiac surgery for congenital heart defects. From resections taken during corrective heart surgery, the thymus tissue was obtained.

This receptor was taken from a boy younger than two with a congenital heart defect. The gene calls are TRBV4-1 and TRBJ2-1; TRBD2 aligns across 9 bases. Specimen: thymocytes. CDR3 protein: CASSQRAGGRNEQFF. The CDR3 nucleotides are TGCGCCAGCAGCCAAAGGGCGGGAGGGAGAAATGAGCAGTTCTTC.